This T cell receptor beta chain derives from a study of shared clonotypes between healthy human individuals. Findings and caveats of the study: In contrast to clonotypes shared by all four donors, non-shared clonotypes had lower generation probabilities.

CD4+ cell separation produced CD45RA+ naive and CD45RA-negative memory subsets. Regarding this clone: Antigen: not known.

Each PCR replicate from the sorted subsets contained 150 to 250 ng DNA, which is tens of thousands of T cell genomes. In the authors' workflow: There were no quality scores in the junction-only immunoSEQ sequences, so filtering differed. The table came from immunoSEQ multiplex PCR; TCRdb's copy has only in-frame clones and leaves some out. Clone size and V and J calls were adopted from that table, with D and trimming inferred from the DNA. The table has 2 million to 2.5 million clones, approximately 93% seen once. Sequenced material: naive CD4+ T cells from PBMCs. Subset of the sample: CD45RA+ positively selected. This receptor was taken from a man aged 18-30 years in good health. Some clones in this sample may be carry-over from other donors' samples.

DNA for the CDR3: TGCGCCAGCAGCCCACTCCCCTCCTACGAGCAGTACTTC. Translation gives CASSPLPSYEQYF. The chain couples TRBV5-1 to TRBJ2-7; D is uncertain. The CDR3 totals 13 residues. Germline V gene sequence: CDR1 SGHRS, CDR2 YFSETQ. V lost 4 bases and J 0 bases, leaving 8 bases between the germline ends.